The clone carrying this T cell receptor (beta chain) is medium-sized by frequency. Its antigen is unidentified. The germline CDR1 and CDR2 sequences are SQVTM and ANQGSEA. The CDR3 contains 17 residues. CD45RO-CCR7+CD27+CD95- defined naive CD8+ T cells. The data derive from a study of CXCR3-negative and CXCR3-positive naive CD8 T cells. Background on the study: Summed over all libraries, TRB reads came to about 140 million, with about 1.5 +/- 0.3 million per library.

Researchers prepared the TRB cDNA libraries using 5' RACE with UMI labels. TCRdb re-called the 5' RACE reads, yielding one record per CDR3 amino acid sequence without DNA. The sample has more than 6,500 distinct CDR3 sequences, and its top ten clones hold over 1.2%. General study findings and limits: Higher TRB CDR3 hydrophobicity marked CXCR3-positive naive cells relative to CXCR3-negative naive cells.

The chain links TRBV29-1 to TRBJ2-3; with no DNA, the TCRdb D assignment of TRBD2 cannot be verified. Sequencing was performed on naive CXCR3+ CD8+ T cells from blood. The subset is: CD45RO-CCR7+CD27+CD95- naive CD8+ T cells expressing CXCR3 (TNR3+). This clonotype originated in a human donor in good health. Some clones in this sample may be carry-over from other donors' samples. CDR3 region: CSGMGLAISAGADTQYF.